The 8 T cell receptor beta chains given below trace back to one sample, sequenced in a study of neoadjuvant anti-PD-1 for oral cavity cancer. Here immunoSEQ multiplex PCR was the method, and the copy in TCRdb shows in-frame clones only, minus some. Among 23,000 or so clones, 20% to 30% were seen once, and the ten largest hold about 16%. Time point indicated: after neoadjuvant nivolumab, at surgical resection. The material sequenced was tumor tissue, taken after nivolumab (anti-PD-1) treatment. The source of these receptors is a person aged 40-85 years with oral cavity squamous cell carcinoma.

This sequence joins TRBV5-6 and TRBJ2-1; no reliable D call. Germline V gene lookup returns CDR1 SGHDT and CDR2 YYEEEE. The CDR3 is 11 residues long. Between the trimmed V and J ends, which lost 0 bases and 10 bases, there was a span of 5 bases. CDR3 residues: CASSLESEQFF. The CDR3 coding sequence is TGTGCCAGCAGCTTGGAAAGCGAGCAGTTCTTC.

This clone was found a few times. This chain joins TRBV29-1 and TRBJ1-3; the match to TRBD1 covers 8 bases. V lost 2 bases, J lost 2 bases, and 5 bases stayed unmatched. CDR3 length: 15 amino acids. Per germline, CDR1 SQVTM and CDR2 ANQGSEA. CDR3 in DNA: TGCAGCGTTGAACCGGACAGGGAAGCTGGAAACACCATATATTTT. This encodes CSVEPDREAGNTIYF.

The genes are TRBV30 and TRBJ2-1; no clear D. V lost 4 bases and J 2 bases, leaving 12 bases between the germline ends. This CDR3 is 14 amino acids long. Germline CDR1 GTSNPN, CDR2 SVGIG (reference sequence). CDR3 sequence reads: CAWTVGSPYNEQFF. CDR3 bases: TGTGCCTGGACCGTAGGCAGCCCCTACAATGAGCAGTTCTTC. The full variable domain, completed using reference TRBV30 and TRBJ2-1, is SQTIHQWPATLVQPVGSPLSLECTVEGTSNPNLYWYRQAAGRGLQLLFYSVGIGQISSEVPQNLSASRPQDRQFILSSKKLLLSDSGFYLCAWTVGSPYNEQFFGPGTRLTVL.

This clone has just a few counts. The chain has TRBV27 and TRBJ2-2, with D hard to call. CDR1 is MNHEY, CDR2 SMNVEV, per germline (reference sequence). This CDR3 spans 14 amino acids. The V and J ends lost 6 bases and 5 bases respectively, with 13 bases between them. CDR3 sequence reads: CASRQDRATGELFF. The CDR3 DNA is TGTGCCAGCAGACAAGACCGGGCGACCGGGGAGCTGTTTTTT.

The genes are TRBV28 and TRBJ2-7, with D maybe TRBD1 (6 bases). Trimming took 5 bases from V and 3 from J, leaving 17 bases between them. This CDR3 has 15 amino acids. Germline lookup yields CDR1 MDHEN and CDR2 SYDVKM. The CDR3 sequence is CASSAVGQGNYEQYF. CDR3 nucleotide sequence: TGTGCCAGCAGTGCTGTGGGGCAGGGGAACTACGAGCAGTACTTC.

This sequence joins TRBV30 and TRBJ2-2; TRBD2 aligns across 9 bases. Looked up from germline, CDR1 is GTSNPN and CDR2 is SVGIG (reference sequence). V gave up 4 bases and J gave up 4 bases; unmatched junction bases: 16. The CDR3 loop spans 18 amino acids. CDR3: CAWTAFSGSFLFTGELFF. The CDR3 DNA reads TGTGCCTGGACCGCGTTTAGCGGGAGTTTTCTCTTCACCGGGGAGCTGTTTTTT.

This clone came up a few times. This chain links TRBV5-6 with TRBJ1-4; 9 nucleotides agree with TRBD1. This CDR3 is built from 17 residues. Germline CDR1 reads SGHDT; CDR2 reads YYEEEE. Trimming cost V 0 bases and J 7 bases; bases outside gene matches: 10. The CDR3 DNA is TGTGCCAGCAGCTTGGACAGGGGGCGATCTTTTGGTGAAAAACTGTTTTTT. Its translation: CASSLDRGRSFGEKLFF.

This clone has more than one count but fewer than ten. The V gene is TRBV6-1, the J gene TRBJ2-1; a possible D gene is TRBD2 (6 bases). The CDR3 is made up of 11 amino acids. The germline V gene has CDR1 MNHNS and CDR2 SASEGT. V lost 6 bases and J 7 bases, leaving 7 bases between the germline ends. CDR3 in DNA: TGTGCCAGCAGAGCGGGTAATGAGCAGTTCTTC. It specifies CASRAGNEQFF.